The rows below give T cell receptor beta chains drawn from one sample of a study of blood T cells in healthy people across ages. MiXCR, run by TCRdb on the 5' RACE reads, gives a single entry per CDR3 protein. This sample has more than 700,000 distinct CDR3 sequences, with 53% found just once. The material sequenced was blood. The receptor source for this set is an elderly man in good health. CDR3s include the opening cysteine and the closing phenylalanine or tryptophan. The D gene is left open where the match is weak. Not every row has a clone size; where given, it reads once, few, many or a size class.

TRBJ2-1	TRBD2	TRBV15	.	TGTGCCACCAGCCCCTGGGCGGGGGGGGTGAATGAGCAGTTCTTC	CATSPWAGGVNEQFF
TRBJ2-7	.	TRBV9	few	TGTGCCAGCAGCTCAGACTGGTTCTCCTACGAGCAGTACTTC	CASSSDWFSYEQYF
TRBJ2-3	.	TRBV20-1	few	TGCAGTGCTAGGCCCGACCCCACAGATACGCAGTATTTT	CSARPDPTDTQYF
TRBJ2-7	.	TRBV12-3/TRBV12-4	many	TGTGCCAGCAGTCAGACCCCCGGGGTAACGGTAGGGCCAACCCACTACGAGCAGTACTTC	CASSQTPGVTVGPTHYEQYF
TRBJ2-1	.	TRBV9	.	TGTGCCAGCAGCGTAGGAGCCACAGTTTACAATGAGCAGTTCTTC	CASSVGATVYNEQFF
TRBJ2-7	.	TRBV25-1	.	TGTGCCAGCAGGGCGGCAAGCTCCTACGAGCAGTACTTC	CASRAASSYEQYF
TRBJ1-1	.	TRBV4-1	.	TGCGCCAGCAGCCGTTTTACCGGGATTCTAGGGGACACTGAAGCTTTCTTT	CASSRFTGILGDTEAFF
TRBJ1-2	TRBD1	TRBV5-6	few	TGTGCCAGCAGCTCGGACAGGGAATGGGACTATGGCTACACCTTC	CASSSDREWDYGYTF
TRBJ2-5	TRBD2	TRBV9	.	TGTGCCAGCAGCGGGCTCCTAGCGGGAGGGATGGAGACCCAGTACTTC	CASSGLLAGGMETQYF
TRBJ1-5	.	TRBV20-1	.	TGCAGTGCTAGAGATGGGAGGGGCTGGGACAATCAGCCCCAGCATTTT	CSARDGRGWDNQPQHF
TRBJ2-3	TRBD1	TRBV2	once	TGTGCCAGTACACAGGACAGGGTCATATCAGATACGCAGTATTTT	CASTQDRVISDTQYF
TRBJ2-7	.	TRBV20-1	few	TGCAGTGCTATTCGGACAGAGCAGTACTTC	CSAIRTEQYF
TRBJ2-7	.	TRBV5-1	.	TGCGCCAGCAGCTTGGTTGGGAGCCCCTACGAGCAGTACTTC	CASSLVGSPYEQYF
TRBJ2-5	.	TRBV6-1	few	TGTGCCAGCAGTCTCCGATACCAAGAGACCCAGTACTTC	CASSLRYQETQYF
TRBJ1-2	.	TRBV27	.	TGTGCCAGCAGTTTTTTAGGACCGAGTTTCTATGGCTACACCTTC	CASSFLGPSFYGYTF
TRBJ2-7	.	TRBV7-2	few	TGTGCCAGCAGCTCCGACATATACGAGCAGTACTTC	CASSSDIYEQYF
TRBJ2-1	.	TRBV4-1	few	TGCGCCAGCAGCCAACCAGGGCCCGGCTCCTACAATGAGCAGTTCTTC	CASSQPGPGSYNEQFF
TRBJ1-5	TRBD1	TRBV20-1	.	TGCAGTGCTAGGCGGACAGGGTCAGGGCAATCAGCCCAGCATTTT	CSARRTGSGQSAQHF
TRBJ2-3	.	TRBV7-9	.	TGTGCCAGCAGCTTAATGGACAGATACGCGTATTTT	CASSLMDRYAYF
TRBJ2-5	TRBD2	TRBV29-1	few	TGCAGCGTTCCCCGGGGAGGGGAGACCCAGTACTTC	CSVPRGGETQYF
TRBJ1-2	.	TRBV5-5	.	TGTGCCAGCAGCTTGAGCTACAGGGAGCCTATGTCGTACACCTTC	CASSLSYREPMSYTF